This TCR beta chain originates from a study of cytomegalovirus exposure and HLA in healthy donors. Germline lookup yields CDR1 SEHNR and CDR2 FQNEAQ (reference sequence). The ends lost 8 bases at V and 5 bases at J; junction bases unmatched: 6. This CDR3 contains 13 residues. This clone was detected only a few times. Antigen: not known. The PCR used 60 Vbeta and 13 Jbeta primers. TCRdb's table, derived via immunoSEQ multiplex PCR, lists solely in-frame clones and lacks some. The table includes fewer than 200,000 clones, approximately 79% detected once. General study findings and limits: Versus the approximately 720-donor mean, an Asian-associated ancestry cluster reportedly showed fewer N-insertions in a later analysis. Sequencing likely produced, as an artifact, a cluster of highly shared sequence variants.

This receptor was obtained from a woman aged 50 to 60 in good health and CMV-seropositive. The V gene is TRBV7-9, the J gene TRBJ2-7, with TRBD2 matching 10 bases. Sequenced sample: PBMCs. The CDR3 is CASRGLAVHEQYF. CDR3 nucleotides: TGTGCCAGCCGAGGACTAGCGGTCCACGAGCAGTACTTC.